This T cell receptor (beta chain) originates from a study of blood T cell repertoires in COVID-19. Study details: Both acute and convalescent COVID-19 samples were obtained from the United States, Italy and Spain. Sources were T cells, B-cell-depleted T cells, or PBMCs; the material itself was cDNA or gDNA.

Categorization into cohorts depended on clinical history that participants reported. During the 2 weeks before they entered the study, exposed participants had met someone with a PCR-confirmed or clinician-diagnosed COVID-19 case. Germline V gives CDR1 MGHRA, CDR2 YSYEKL. The V segment lost 7 bases and the J segment 7 bases; nucleotides outside the gene matches: 8. The CDR3 has 13 residues. The data were produced by immunoSEQ multiplex PCR, yet TCRdb's version contains in-frame clones alone and is incomplete. The sample includes approximately 380,000 clones, 90% to 95% seen only once; the top ten take about 0.9%.

This rearrangement joins TRBV4-1 to TRBJ1-1, with TRBD1 matching 8 bases. Sequenced sample: PBMCs or T cells enriched from blood (not recorded which). The sequence was collected from a woman aged 40 to 50 who had been exposed to COVID-19. CDR3 DNA: TGCGCCAGCAACTTTCAGGGGGCTGGTGAAGCTTTCTTT. Translating gives CASNFQGAGEAFF.